Sequencing of this T cell receptor beta chain was carried out in a study of T cell responses to AZD1222 COVID-19 vaccine. Study findings and constraints: Reportedly, nearly half the spike-specific TCRs target unmutated variant regions. Vaccine-related CD4 TCRs covered spike, predominating at 160-218 and 743-854. Baseline serology detected seropositivity in only a handful of AZD1222 recipients.

In the case of this clone: The antigen is not known.

Germline CDR1 is MNHEY and CDR2 is SVGAGI. V shed 6 bases, J shed 6 bases, and the junction held 9 bases outside the gene matches. The CDR3 contains 14 residues. The data were produced by immunoSEQ multiplex PCR, yet TCRdb's version contains in-frame clones alone and is incomplete. The sample lists 70,000 or so clones; 83% were seen once. This TCR came from an adult who received the AZD1222 COVID-19 vaccine. The chain employs TRBV6-5 and TRBJ2-7; 9 positions match TRBD2. The specimen comprised peripheral blood, sampled 28 days after the second AZD1222 dose. The chain's CDR3 is CASRLNSGSLEQYF. CDR3 DNA: TGTGCCAGCAGACTCAATAGCGGGAGTCTCGAGCAGTACTTC.